This T cell receptor (beta chain) was recorded in a study of breast tumors, draining lymph nodes, adjacent tissues. TCRdb redid the calling of the multiplex PCR reads with MiXCR, one entry per CDR3 protein. The table lists 60,000 to 75,000 distinct CDR3 sequences, 45% to 60% of them singletons, with 15% to 20% in the top ten. This clonotype was seen many times. CDR3 length equals 14 residues. V was clipped by 4 bases and J by 4 bases, with 13 bases between them. Germline V gene sequence: CDR1 MDHEN, CDR2 SYDVKM. The chain employs TRBV28 and TRBJ1-2; TRBD1 might be the D (5 bases). The origin of this receptor is a female donor with breast cancer. Some clones in this sample may be carry-over from other donors' samples. The sequenced material came from breast tumor tissue. In DNA, the CDR3 is TGTGCCAGCAGTTCAAGCAGGGACGGCTATGGCTACACCTTC. Translation: CASSSSRDGYGYTF.